In this sample, the clone carrying this TCR delta chain is medium-sized. This sample was taken from a study of gamma-delta T cells after stem cell transplantation. TCRdb used CATT to re-call clones from the RT-PCR reads. The sample comprises about 1,300 delta-chain clones, 2.2% of which are singletons, and 55% to 80% rests with the top ten. The source of this sequence is a human donor. It is not recorded whose cells these are; they may come from a transplant donor. Sequencing was done on a sample of gamma-delta T cells.

The CDR3 reads CALGPTFPSTILGDTRIRWVGWSLCETDKLIF. The CDR3 DNA follows: TGTGCTCTTGGGCCGACCTTCCCTTCAACTATACTGGGGGATACGCGTATCCGTTGGGTTGGGTGGTCGTTATGTGAGACCGATAAACTCATCTTT. The V call is TRDV1, the J call TRDJ1; 13 bases map to TRDD3. J gave up 2 bases and V 5 bases, and 53 bases lay outside the gene matches. CDR1 TSWWSYY and CDR2 QGS come from the germline V gene. The CDR3 loop spans 32 amino acids.